Following are 6 T cell receptor beta chains from one sample sequenced in a study of tumor-infiltrating lymphocytes in oesophageal squamous cell carcinoma. TCRdb redid the calling of the PCR reads with MiXCR, one entry per CDR3 protein. The sample shows approximately 11,000 distinct CDR3 sequences, about 60% of them seen only once. The specimen sequenced was esophageal tumor tissue. These receptors were collected from a male donor with esophageal squamous cell carcinoma.

This chain links TRBV30 with TRBJ1-6; possible D gene TRBD1, 5 bases. Trimming left V 0 bases short and J 7 bases short, with 16 bases between. The germline gives CDR1 GTSNPN, CDR2 SVGIG (reference sequence). The CDR3 loop spans 16 amino acids. The CDR3 is CAWSVSRQGRNSPLHF. CDR3 DNA: TGTGCCTGGAGTGTATCTCGGCAGGGTCGGAATTCACCCCTCCACTTT. Combining the CDR3 with reference TRBV30 and TRBJ1-6 gives the whole variable domain SQTIHQWPATLVQPVGSPLSLECTVEGTSNPNLYWYRQAAGRGLQLLFYSVGIGQISSEVPQNLSASRPQDRQFILSSKKLLLSDSGFYLCAWSVSRQGRNSPLHFGNGTRLTVT.

V usage is TRBV7-3 and J usage is TRBJ2-3; no clear D. V was cut by 4 bases and J by 6 bases, with 11 bases left in between. This CDR3 has 13 amino acids. Germline assignment: CDR1 SGHTA and CDR2 FQGTGA. This chain's CDR3 is CASSSVFGDTQYF. DNA of the CDR3: TGTGCCAGCAGCTCGGTTTTCGGGGATACGCAGTATTTT.

The chain carries TRBV7-8 and TRBJ2-5; D might be TRBD2 (6 bases). The end of the DNA fits TRBJ2-1 better, so the J call may be wrong. The CDR3 has 14 residues. Per the germline V gene, CDR1 is SGHVS and CDR2 is FQNEAQ. DNA for the CDR3: TGTGCCAGCAGCTTAGGTCTCTGGGGGGATGAGCAGTTCTTC. Encoded protein: CASSLGLWGDEQFF.

This rearrangement joins TRBV18 to TRBJ2-7; perhaps D is TRBD1 or TRBD2 (5 bases each). CDR1 is KGHSH and CDR2 is LQKENI in the germline V gene. The CDR3 is 15 residues long. V lost 3 bases to trimming and J lost 7 bases, with 19 bases between them. The DNA of the CDR3 is TGTGCCAGCTCACCCTATATCGCGAGGGGCAATGAGCAGTACTTC. The encoded protein is CASSPYIARGNEQYF.

V and J are TRBV12-3 or TRBV12-4 and TRBJ2-5; 11 positions match TRBD2. The DNA end lines up better with TRBJ2-1; the J call may be wrong. The CDR3 sequence is 16 residues long. Written as DNA, the CDR3 is TGTGCCAGCACTTCCGCCTATAGCGGGAGGGGTGATGAGCAGTTCTTC. This codes for CASTSAYSGRGDEQFF.

By its share, this clonotype is medium-sized. V and J are TRBV6-1 and TRBJ2-1; TRBD2 aligns across 8 bases. V dropped 8 bases and J dropped 7; count of bases not matched to a gene: 7. CDR3 length: 13 amino acids. Germline V CDR1 and CDR2: MNHNS, SASEGT. The CDR3 protein is CASSGGADNEQFF. CDR3 DNA sequence: TGTGCCAGCTCCGGGGGGGCCGATAATGAGCAGTTCTTC.